This T cell receptor (beta chain) comes out of a study of T cells after yellow fever vaccination. Generation of TCR cDNA used 5'RACE template switching (which added a universal primer site and UMIs). TCRdb reprocessed the 5' RACE reads with MiXCR, giving one entry per CDR3 protein. The data hold around 320,000 distinct CDR3 sequences, with around 4.5% observed a single time. The sample consisted of PBMCs, taken 15 days after the yellow fever booster vaccination. This clonotype was sampled from a man aged 18 to 29 who received the YFV17D yellow fever vaccine.

The CDR3 spells CASSFLGQDGGGGEQFF. In nucleotides, the CDR3 is TGCGCCAGCAGTTTCCTGGGACAGGACGGGGGAGGAGGGGAGCAGTTCTTC. This chain uses TRBV5-1 with TRBJ2-1, with 8 bases fitting TRBD1. In germline, CDR1 is SGHRS, CDR2 YFSETQ. The V gene end was trimmed by 5 bases and the J gene end by 10 bases; junction bases not matched to a gene: 20. The CDR3 spans 17 residues.